Shown below are 2 T cell receptor beta chains from a single sample sequenced in a study of blood T cell repertoires in COVID-19 (dated by TCRdb to 2018 to 2021). Library method: the immunoSEQ multiplex PCR assay. In its TCRdb copy, this immuneACCESS table keeps in-frame sequences only and misses some clones. Where compared with another copy, unresolved V genes explain less than half of these, and the others have no known cause. The sample contains 250,000 to 300,000 clones, roughly 86% of them found a single time. Approximately 4% of the sample is in the top ten clones. The sample was peripheral blood. The receptor set was obtained from a young man with active or convalescent COVID-19.

J is TRBJ2-1 and V is TRBV18; D possibly corresponds to TRBD2 (6 bases). V shed 4 bases and J shed 0 bases, with 13 bases lying between them. The CDR3 contains 16 residues. Germline CDR1 KGHSH, CDR2 LQKENI. The DNA for the CDR3 is TGTGCCAGCTCACGAGGTAGTAGCGGCTCCTACAATGAGCAGTTCTTC. Amino acid sequence: CASSRGSSGSYNEQFF.

This clone has only one observation. The chain employs TRBV4-1 and TRBJ1-1, with 7 nucleotides matching TRBD1. This CDR3 comprises 15 residues. V dropped 2 bases and J dropped 4; count of bases not matched to a gene: 7. CDR1 is MGHRA, CDR2 YSYEKL, per germline. The CDR3, as DNA: TGCGCCAGCAGCCAATGGGAAGGGGGCTCCACTGAAGCTTTCTTT. Encoded protein: CASSQWEGGSTEAFF.